Sequencing of this T cell receptor beta chain was carried out in a study of a mutant IDH1 vaccine in newly diagnosed glioma. Study-wide context: V12 corresponded to week 35 and V13 to week 47.

The CDR3 spans 13 residues. CDR1 is LGHNA, CDR2 YNFKEQ, per germline. Deletions cut 0 bases from V and 4 bases from J, with 7 bases between. On this clone: Its antigen is not known. This sample includes further DNA sequences coding for the same CDR3.

Overall study results and limits: Immune responses induced by vaccination arose in approximately 92% of the patients.

Time point defined: week 35, safety follow-up. Doses of 300 ug of mutant IDH1 20-mer peptide were given with topical imiquimod. Every donor had a new WHO grade 3 or 4 astrocytoma that was IDH1-mutant, with loss of nuclear ATRX. Clones were read by immunoSEQ multiplex PCR, and TCRdb kept only the in-frame ones, dropping some. The data contain about 41,000 clones, 80% to 90% of them seen just once; the ten biggest clones take up around 1.5%. The clonotype was recovered from a man aged 35 to 55 with glioma. The sample here was PBMCs, taken from a glioma patient whose treatment included an IDH1 peptide vaccine. The chain recombines TRBV4-2 with TRBJ2-7, with D maybe TRBD1 (5 bases). The CDR3 loop is CASSQERGYEQYF. Written as DNA, the CDR3 is TGTGCCAGCAGCCAAGAAAGGGGATACGAGCAGTACTTC.